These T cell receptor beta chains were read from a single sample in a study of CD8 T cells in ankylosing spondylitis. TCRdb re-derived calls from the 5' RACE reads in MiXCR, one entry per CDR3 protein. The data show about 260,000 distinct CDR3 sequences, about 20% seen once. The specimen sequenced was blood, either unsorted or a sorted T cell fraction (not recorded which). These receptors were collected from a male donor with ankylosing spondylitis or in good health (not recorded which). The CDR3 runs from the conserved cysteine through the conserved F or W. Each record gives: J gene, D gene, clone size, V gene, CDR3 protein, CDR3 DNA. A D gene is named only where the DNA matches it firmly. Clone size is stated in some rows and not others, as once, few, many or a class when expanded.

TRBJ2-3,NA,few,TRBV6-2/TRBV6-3,CASARRSTDTQYF,TGTGCCAGCGCCCGTCGCAGCACAGATACGCAGTATTTT
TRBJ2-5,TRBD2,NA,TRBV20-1,CSAPSGGARYQETQYF,TGCAGTGCGCCTAGCGGGGGGGCCCGGTACCAAGAGACCCAGTACTTC
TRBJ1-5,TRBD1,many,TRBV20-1,CSARDGTGDVSNQPQHF,TGCAGTGCTAGAGATGGGACAGGGGATGTTAGCAATCAGCCCCAGCATTTT
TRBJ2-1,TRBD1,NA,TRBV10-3,CAISYRGPLF,TGTGCCATCAGCTACAGGGGGCCACTCTTC
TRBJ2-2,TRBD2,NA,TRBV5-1,CASSLALAGGLSTGELFF,TGCGCCAGCAGCTTGGCACTAGCGGGAGGGCTCTCCACCGGGGAGCTGTTTTTT
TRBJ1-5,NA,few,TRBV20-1,CSASYNQPQHF,TGCAGTGCTAGTTACAATCAGCCCCAGCATTTT
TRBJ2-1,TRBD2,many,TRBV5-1,CASSLAGGGSYNEQFF,TGCGCCAGCAGCTTGGCCGGGGGGGGCTCCTACAATGAGCAGTTCTTC
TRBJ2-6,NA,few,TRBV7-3,CASSLNGRSGANVLTF,TGTGCCAGCAGCTTAAACGGACGCTCTGGGGCCAACGTCCTGACTTTC
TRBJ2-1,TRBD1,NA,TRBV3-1,CASSQDLQGASYNEQFF,TGTGCCAGCAGCCAAGATCTTCAGGGGGCGTCTTACAATGAGCAGTTCTTC
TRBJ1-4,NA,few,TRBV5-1,CASSFVKAASYPNEKLFF,TGCGCCAGCAGCTTCGTTAAGGCAGCTTCCTATCCTAATGAAAAACTGTTTTTT
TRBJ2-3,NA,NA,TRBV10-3,CATNRQQTDTQYF,TGTGCCACCAACCGACAGCAAACAGATACGCAGTATTTT
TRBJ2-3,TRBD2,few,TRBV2,CASSGQGGLASLDTQYF,TGTGCCAGCAGTGGTCAGGGAGGGCTAGCGAGTTTAGATACGCAGTATTTT
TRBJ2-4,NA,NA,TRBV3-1,CASSQGGKNIQYF,TGTGCCAGCAGCCAAGGGGGTAAAAACATTCAGTACTTC
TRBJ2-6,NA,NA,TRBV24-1,CATGDGASGANVLTF,TGTGCCACCGGCGACGGCGCCTCTGGGGCCAACGTCCTGACTTTC
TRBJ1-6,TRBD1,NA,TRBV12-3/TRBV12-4,CASSTQGASYNSPLHF,TGTGCCAGCAGTACACAGGGGGCTAGCTATAATTCACCCCTCCACTTT
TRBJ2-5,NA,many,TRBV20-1,CSARGRRLEETQYF,TGCAGTGCTAGGGGACGGCGCCTGGAAGAGACCCAGTACTTC
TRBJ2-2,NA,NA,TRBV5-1,CASSRAGELFF,TGCGCCAGCAGCCGGGCCGGGGAGCTGTTTTTT
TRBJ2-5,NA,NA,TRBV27,CASSFWRGKYQETQYF,TGTGCCAGCAGTTTCTGGAGGGGCAAATACCAAGAGACCCAGTACTTC
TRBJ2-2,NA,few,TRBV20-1,CSASRGNLNTGELFF,TGCAGTGCTAGCAGGGGAAACCTGAACACCGGGGAGCTGTTTTTT
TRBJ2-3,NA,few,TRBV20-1,CSARRADTQYF,TGCAGTGCTAGACGCGCAGATACGCAGTATTTT
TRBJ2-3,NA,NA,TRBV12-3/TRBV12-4,CASRGGLLISTDTQYF,TGTGCCAGCAGAGGGGGACTTTTGATTAGCACAGATACGCAGTATTTT
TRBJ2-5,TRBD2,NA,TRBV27,CASSLTSGGFQETQYF,TGTGCCAGCAGTTTGACTAGCGGGGGGTTTCAAGAGACCCAGTACTTC
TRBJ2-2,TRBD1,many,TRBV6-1,CASSPRGGTGTTGELFF,TGTGCCAGCAGCCCCCGTGGAGGGACAGGGACCACCGGGGAGCTGTTTTTT
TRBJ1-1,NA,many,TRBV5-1,CASSLQGQNTEAFF,TGCGCCAGCAGCTTGCAGGGCCAGAACACTGAAGCTTTCTTT
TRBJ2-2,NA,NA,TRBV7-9,CASSLASGKAGELFF,TGTGCCAGCAGCTTAGCTAGCGGCAAGGCCGGGGAGCTGTTTTTT
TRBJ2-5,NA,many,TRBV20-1,CSAARETQYF,TGCAGTGCTGCCAGGGAGACCCAGTACTTC
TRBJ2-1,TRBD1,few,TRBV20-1,CSARGITGGANEQFF,TGCAGTGCTAGAGGGATAACAGGGGGCGCGAATGAGCAGTTCTTC
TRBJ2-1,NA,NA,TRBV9,CASSARRTYNEQFF,TGTGCCAGCAGCGCCCGCCGGACCTACAATGAGCAGTTCTTC
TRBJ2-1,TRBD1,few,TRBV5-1,CASSLGGTVAYNEQFF,TGCGCCAGCAGCTTGGGGGGGACAGTTGCTTACAATGAGCAGTTCTTC
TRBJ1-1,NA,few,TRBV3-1,CASSQVGSAPNTEAFF,TGTGCCAGCAGCCAAGTAGGGTCGGCACCGAACACTGAAGCTTTCTTT
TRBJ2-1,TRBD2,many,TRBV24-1,CATSDRTSGSYRSSYNEQFF,TGTGCCACCAGTGATCGGACTAGCGGGAGTTATCGGAGCTCCTACAATGAGCAGTTCTTC
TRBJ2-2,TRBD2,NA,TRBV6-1,CASSVFRLAGGLGGELFF,TGTGCCAGCAGTGTGTTTCGACTAGCGGGAGGACTGGGCGGGGAGCTGTTTTTT
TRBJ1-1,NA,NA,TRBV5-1,CASSLAPTEAFF,TGCGCCAGCAGCTTGGCCCCCACTGAAGCTTTCTTT
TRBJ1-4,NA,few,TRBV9,CASLGKLFF,TGTGCCAGCCTGGGAAAACTGTTTTTT
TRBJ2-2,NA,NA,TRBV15,CATSRDTNTGERFF,TGTGCCACCAGCAGAGATACTAACACCGGGGAGCGGTTTTTT
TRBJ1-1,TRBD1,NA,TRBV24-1,CATSDLGTGDMNTEAFF,TGTGCCACCAGTGATTTGGGGACAGGGGACATGAACACTGAAGCTTTCTTT
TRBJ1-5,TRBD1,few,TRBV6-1,CASSDAGTGNQPQHF,TGTGCCAGCAGCGATGCCGGGACAGGGAATCAGCCCCAGCATTTT